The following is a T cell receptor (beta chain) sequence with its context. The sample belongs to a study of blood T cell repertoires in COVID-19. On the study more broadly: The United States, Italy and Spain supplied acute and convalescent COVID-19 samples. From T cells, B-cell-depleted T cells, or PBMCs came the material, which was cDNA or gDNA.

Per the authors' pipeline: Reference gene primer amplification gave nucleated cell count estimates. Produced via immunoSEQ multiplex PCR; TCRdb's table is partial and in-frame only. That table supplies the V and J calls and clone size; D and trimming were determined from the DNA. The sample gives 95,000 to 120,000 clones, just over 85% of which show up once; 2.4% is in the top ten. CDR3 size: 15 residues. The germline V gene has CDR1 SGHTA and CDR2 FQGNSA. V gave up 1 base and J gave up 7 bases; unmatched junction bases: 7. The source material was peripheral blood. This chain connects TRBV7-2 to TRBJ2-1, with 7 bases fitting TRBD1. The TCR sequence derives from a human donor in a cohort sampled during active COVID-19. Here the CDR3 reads CASSLGGQYPNEQFF. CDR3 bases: TGTGCCAGCAGCTTAGGGGGACAGTACCCTAATGAGCAGTTCTTC.